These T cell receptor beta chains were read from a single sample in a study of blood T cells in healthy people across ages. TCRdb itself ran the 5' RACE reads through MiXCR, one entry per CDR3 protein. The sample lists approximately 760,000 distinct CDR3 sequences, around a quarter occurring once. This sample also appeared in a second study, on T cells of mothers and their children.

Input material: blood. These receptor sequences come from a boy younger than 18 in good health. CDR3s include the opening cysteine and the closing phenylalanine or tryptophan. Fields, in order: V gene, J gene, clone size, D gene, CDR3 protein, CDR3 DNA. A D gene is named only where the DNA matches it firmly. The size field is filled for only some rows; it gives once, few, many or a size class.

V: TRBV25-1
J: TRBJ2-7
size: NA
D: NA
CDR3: CASSGVYEQYF
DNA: TGTGCCAGCAGTGGGGTGTACGAGCAGTACTTC

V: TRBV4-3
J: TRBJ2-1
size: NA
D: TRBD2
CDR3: CASSQDYRGGPYNEQFF
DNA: TGCGCCAGCAGCCAAGATTATCGCGGGGGGCCCTACAATGAGCAGTTCTTC

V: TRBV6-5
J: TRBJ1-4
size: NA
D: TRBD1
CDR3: CASRPRTGNEKLFF
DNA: TGTGCCAGCAGGCCTAGGACAGGGAATGAAAAACTGTTTTTT

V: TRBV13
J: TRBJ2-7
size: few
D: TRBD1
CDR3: CASSLGARGTYEQYF
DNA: TGTGCCAGCAGCTTAGGGGCCAGGGGGACCTACGAGCAGTACTTC

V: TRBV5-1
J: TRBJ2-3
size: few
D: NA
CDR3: CASSFRDTLTDTQYF
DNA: TGCGCCAGCAGCTTCCGGGACACCCTCACAGATACGCAGTATTTT

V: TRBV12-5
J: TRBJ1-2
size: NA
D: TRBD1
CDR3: CASGSQGAPYGYTF
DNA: TGTGCTAGTGGTTCGCAGGGGGCGCCTTATGGCTACACCTTC

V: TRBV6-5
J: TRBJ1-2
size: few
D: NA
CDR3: CASSPGENYGYTF
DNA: TGTGCCAGCAGTCCCGGGGAAAACTATGGCTACACCTTC

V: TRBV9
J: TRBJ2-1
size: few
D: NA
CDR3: CASSTAGSYNEQFF
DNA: TGTGCCAGCAGCACAGCCGGGAGTTACAATGAGCAGTTCTTC

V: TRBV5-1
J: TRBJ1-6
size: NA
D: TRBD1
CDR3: CASSLAATGESSPLHF
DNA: TGCGCCAGCAGCTTGGCTGCGACAGGGGAGAGCTCACCCCTCCACTTT

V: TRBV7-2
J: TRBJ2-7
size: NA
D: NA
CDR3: CASSLYPSSGGTEQYF
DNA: TGTGCCAGCAGCTTGTACCCCAGTAGCGGAGGTACGGAGCAGTACTTC

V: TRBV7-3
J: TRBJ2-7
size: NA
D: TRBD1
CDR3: CASSSDGTGGFYEQYF
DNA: TGTGCCAGCAGCTCAGACGGGACAGGGGGCTTCTACGAGCAGTACTTC

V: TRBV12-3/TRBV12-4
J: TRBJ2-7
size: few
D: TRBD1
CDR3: CASRARDSAYEQYF
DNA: TGTGCCAGCAGGGCAAGGGACAGCGCCTACGAGCAGTACTTC

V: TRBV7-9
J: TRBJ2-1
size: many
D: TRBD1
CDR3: CASSQGAYNEQFF
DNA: TGTGCCAGCAGCCAGGGGGCCTACAATGAGCAGTTCTTC

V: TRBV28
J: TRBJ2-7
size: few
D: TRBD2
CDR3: CASSLGTSGFTGEQYF
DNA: TGTGCCAGCAGTTTGGGGACTAGCGGGTTCACAGGCGAGCAGTACTTC

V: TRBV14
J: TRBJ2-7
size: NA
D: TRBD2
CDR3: CASSQGGGRDEQYF
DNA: TGTGCCAGCAGCCAAGGCGGAGGGAGGGACGAGCAGTACTTC

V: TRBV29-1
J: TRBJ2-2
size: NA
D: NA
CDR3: CSIIDGTGELFF
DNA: TGCAGCATTATTGATGGCACCGGGGAGCTGTTTTTT

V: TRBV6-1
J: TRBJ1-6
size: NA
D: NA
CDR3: CASSRRDPSSYNSPLHF
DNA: TGTGCCAGCAGTCGGAGGGATCCTAGCTCCTATAATTCACCCCTCCACTTT

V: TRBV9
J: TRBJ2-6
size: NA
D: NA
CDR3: CASIPDRDEANVLTF
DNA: TGTGCCAGCATCCCAGATAGGGACGAGGCCAACGTCCTGACTTTC

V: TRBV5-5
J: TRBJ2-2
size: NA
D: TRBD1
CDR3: CASSPTGAAGELFF
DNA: TGTGCCAGCAGCCCGACAGGGGCCGCCGGGGAGCTGTTTTTT

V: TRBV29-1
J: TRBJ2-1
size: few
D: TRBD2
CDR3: CSVKSRAGVSYNEQFF
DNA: TGCAGCGTTAAATCCCGAGCGGGGGTCTCCTACAATGAGCAGTTCTTC

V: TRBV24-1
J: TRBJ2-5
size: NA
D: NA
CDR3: CATSDWVDLHEETQYF
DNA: TGTGCCACCAGTGATTGGGTGGACCTACACGAGGAGACCCAGTACTTC

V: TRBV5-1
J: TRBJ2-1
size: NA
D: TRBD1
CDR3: CASSRTGTGITYNEQFF
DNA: TGCGCCAGCAGCCGGACCGGGACAGGGATCACCTACAATGAGCAGTTCTTC

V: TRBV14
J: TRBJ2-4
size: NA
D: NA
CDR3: CASSQDFMNIQYF
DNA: TGTGCCAGCAGCCAAGATTTTATGAACATTCAGTACTTC

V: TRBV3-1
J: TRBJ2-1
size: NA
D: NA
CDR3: CASSQDESNEQFF
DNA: TGTGCCAGCAGCCAAGATGAATCCAATGAGCAGTTCTTC

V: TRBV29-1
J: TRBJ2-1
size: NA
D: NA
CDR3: CSVESAEGVTHEQFF
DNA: TGCAGCGTTGAAAGCGCGGAGGGGGTGACGCATGAGCAGTTCTTC

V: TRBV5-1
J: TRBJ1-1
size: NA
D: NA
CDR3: CASSLDGAANTEAFF
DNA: TGCGCCAGCAGCTTGGACGGTGCGGCGAACACTGAAGCTTTCTTT

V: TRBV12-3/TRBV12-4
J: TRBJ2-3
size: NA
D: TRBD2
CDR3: CASSTGGGVDDTQYF
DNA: TGTGCCAGCAGTACGGGAGGGGGGGTTGACGATACGCAGTATTTT

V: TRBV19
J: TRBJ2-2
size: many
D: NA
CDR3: CASSRPGELFF
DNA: TGTGCCAGTAGTAGGCCCGGGGAGCTGTTTTTT

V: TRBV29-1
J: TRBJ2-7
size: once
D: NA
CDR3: CSVRRGLSYEQHF
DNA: TGCAGCGTCCGTCGGGGACTCTCCTACGAGCAGCACTTC

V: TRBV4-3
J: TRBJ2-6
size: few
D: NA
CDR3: CASSQTLTGANVPTF
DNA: TGCGCCAGCAGCCAAACTCTAACGGGGGCCAACGTCCCGACTTTC

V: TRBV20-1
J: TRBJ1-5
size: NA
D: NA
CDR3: CSASGLVQPQHF
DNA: TGCAGTGCTAGTGGATTGGTTCAGCCCCAGCATTTT

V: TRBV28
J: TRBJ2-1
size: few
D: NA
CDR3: CASSRTGLAHYNEQFF
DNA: TGTGCCAGCAGCCGCACAGGGCTAGCGCATTACAATGAGCAGTTCTTC

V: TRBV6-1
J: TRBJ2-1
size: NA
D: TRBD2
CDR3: CASSAGTSGYNEQFF
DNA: TGTGCCAGCAGTGCCGGGACTAGCGGCTACAATGAGCAGTTCTTC

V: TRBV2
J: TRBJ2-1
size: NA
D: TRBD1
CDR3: CASRGTGVNEQFF
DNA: TGTGCCAGCAGAGGCACAGGGGTCAATGAGCAGTTCTTC

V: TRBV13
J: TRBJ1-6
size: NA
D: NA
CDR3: CASSPTGYNSPLHF
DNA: TGTGCCAGCAGCCCTACAGGGTATAATTCACCCCTCCACTTT

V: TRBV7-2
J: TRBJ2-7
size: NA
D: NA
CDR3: CASSLVGGFSPYEQYF
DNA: TGTGCCAGCAGCTTAGTAGGAGGGTTTTCTCCCTACGAGCAGTACTTC

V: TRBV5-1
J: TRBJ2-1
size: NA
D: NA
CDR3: CASSPAPGDDEQFF
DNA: TGCGCCAGCAGCCCAGCCCCAGGGGATGATGAGCAGTTCTTC

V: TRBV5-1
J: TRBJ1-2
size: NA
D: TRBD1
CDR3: CASSLRTGMVYGYTF
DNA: TGCGCCAGCAGCCTACGGACAGGGATGGTCTATGGCTACACCTTC

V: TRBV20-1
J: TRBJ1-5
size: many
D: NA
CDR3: CSARDSRDQPQHF
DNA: TGCAGTGCTAGAGATTCTAGGGATCAGCCCCAGCATTTT

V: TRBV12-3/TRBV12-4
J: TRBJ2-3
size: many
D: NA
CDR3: CASSPTDTQYF
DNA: TGTGCCAGCTCACCCACAGATACGCAGTATTTT

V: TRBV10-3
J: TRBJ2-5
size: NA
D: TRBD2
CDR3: CAISELAGYQETQYF
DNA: TGTGCCATCAGTGAGCTAGCGGGTTACCAAGAGACCCAGTACTTC

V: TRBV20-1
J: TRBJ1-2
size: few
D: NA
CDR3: CSARDFQYGYTF
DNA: TGCAGTGCTAGAGATTTCCAGTATGGCTACACCTTC

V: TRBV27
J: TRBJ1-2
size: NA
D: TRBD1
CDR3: CASSLSMDRGRLNGYTF
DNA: TGTGCCAGCAGTTTATCGATGGACAGGGGGCGGCTCAACGGCTACACCTTC

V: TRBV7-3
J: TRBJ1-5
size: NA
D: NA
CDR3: CASSRRPKGVRQPQHF
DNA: TGTGCCAGCAGCCGCAGGCCCAAAGGGGTTCGTCAGCCCCAGCATTTT

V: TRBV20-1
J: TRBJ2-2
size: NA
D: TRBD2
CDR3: CSARDTSGSGGKTGELFF
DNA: TGCAGTGCTAGAGATACTAGCGGGAGTGGTGGAAAGACCGGGGAGCTGTTTTTT

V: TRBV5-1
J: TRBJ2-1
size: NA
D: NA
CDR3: CASSLGELSSYNEQFF
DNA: TGCGCCAGCAGCTTGGGGGAGCTCAGCTCCTACAATGAGCAGTTCTTC